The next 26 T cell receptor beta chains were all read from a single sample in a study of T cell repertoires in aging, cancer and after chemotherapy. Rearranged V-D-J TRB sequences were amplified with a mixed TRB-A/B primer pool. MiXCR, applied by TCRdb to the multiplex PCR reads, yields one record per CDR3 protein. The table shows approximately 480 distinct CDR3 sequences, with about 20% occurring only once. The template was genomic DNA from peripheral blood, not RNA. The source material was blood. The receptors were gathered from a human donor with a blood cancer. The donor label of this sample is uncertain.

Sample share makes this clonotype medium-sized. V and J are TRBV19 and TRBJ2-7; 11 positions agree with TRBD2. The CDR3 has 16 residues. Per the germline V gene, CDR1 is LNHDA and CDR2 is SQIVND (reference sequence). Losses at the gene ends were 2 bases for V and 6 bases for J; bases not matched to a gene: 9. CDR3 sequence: CASSITSTSGRVEQYF. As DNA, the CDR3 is TGTGCCAGTAGTATAACCTCCACTAGCGGGAGAGTCGAGCAGTACTTC.

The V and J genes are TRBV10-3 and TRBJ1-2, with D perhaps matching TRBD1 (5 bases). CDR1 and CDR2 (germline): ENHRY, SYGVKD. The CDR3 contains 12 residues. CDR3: CVISEGNYGYTF. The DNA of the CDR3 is TGTGTTATCAGTGAGGGGAACTATGGCTACACCTTC.

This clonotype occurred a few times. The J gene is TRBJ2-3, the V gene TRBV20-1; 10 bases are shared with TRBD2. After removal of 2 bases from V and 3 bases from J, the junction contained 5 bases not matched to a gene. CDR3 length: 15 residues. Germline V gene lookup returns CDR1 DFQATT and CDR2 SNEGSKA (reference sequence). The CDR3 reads CSARRLAGPTDTQYF. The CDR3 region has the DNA TGCAGTGCTAGAAGACTAGCGGGCCCAACAGATACGCAGTATTTT.

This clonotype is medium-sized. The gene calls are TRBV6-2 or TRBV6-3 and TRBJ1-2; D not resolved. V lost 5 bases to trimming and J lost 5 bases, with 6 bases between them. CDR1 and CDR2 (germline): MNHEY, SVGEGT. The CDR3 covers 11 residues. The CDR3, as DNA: TGTGCCAGCAGTGACTTATATGGCTACACCTTC. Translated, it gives CASSDLYGYTF.

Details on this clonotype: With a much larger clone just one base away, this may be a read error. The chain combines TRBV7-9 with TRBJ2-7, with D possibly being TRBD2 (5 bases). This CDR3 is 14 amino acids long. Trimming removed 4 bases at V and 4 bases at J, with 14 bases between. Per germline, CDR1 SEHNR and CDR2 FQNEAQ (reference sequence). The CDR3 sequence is CASSSLLEGYEQYF. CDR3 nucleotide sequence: TGTGCCAGCAGCTCTCTACTAGAAGGGTACGAGCAGTACTTC.

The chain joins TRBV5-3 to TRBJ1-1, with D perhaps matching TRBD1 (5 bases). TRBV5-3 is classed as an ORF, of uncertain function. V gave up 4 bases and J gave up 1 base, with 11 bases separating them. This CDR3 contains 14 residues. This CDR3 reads CARSTDTWNTEAFF. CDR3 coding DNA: TGTGCCAGAAGCACGGACACCTGGAACACTGAAGCTTTCTTT.

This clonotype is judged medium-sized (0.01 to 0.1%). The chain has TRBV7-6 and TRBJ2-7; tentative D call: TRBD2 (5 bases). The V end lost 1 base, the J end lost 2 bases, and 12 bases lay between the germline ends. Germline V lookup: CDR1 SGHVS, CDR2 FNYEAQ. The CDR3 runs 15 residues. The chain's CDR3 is CASSLDTGSPYEQYF. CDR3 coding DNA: TGTGCCAGCAGCTTAGATACGGGGTCCCCCTACGAGCAGTACTTC. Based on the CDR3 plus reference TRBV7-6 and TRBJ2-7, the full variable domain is GAGVSQSPRYKVTKRGQDVALRCDPISGHVSLYWYRQALGQGPEFLTYFNYEAQQDKSGLPNDRFSAERPEGSISTLTIQRTEQRDSAMYRCASSLDTGSPYEQYFGPGTRLTVT.

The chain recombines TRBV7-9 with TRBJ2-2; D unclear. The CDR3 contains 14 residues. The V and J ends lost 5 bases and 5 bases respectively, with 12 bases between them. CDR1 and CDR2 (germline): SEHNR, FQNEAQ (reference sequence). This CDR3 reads CASSPGSGTGELFF. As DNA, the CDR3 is TGTGCCAGCAGCCCCGGGTCGGGTACCGGGGAGCTGTTTTTT.

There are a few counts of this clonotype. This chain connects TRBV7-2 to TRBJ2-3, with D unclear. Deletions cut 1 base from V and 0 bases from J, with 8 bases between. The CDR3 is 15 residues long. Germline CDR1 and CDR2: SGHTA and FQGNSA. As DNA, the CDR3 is TGTGCCAGCAGCTTAGGCAGATCGAGCACAGATACGCAGTATTTT. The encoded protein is CASSLGRSSTDTQYF.

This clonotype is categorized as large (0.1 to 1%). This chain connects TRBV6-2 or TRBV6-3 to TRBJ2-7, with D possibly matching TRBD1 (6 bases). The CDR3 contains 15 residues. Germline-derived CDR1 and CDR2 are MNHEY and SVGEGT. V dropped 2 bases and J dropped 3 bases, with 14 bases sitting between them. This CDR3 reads CASSYTTGPLYEQYF. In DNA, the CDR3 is TGTGCCAGCAGTTACACGACAGGCCCTCTCTACGAGCAGTACTTC.

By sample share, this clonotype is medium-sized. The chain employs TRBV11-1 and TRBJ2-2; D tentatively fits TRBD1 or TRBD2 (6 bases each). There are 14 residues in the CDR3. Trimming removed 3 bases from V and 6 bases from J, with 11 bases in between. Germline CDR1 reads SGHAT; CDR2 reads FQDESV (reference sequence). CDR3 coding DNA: TGTGCCAGCAGCTTGAAGGGGGGTTCCGGGGAGCTGTTTTTT. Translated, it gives CASSLKGGSGELFF.

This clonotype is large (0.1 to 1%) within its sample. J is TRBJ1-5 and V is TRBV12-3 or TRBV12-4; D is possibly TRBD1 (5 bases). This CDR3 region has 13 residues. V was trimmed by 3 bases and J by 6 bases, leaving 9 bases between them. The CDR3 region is CASSFGGGQPQHF. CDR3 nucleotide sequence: TGTGCCAGCAGTTTTGGGGGGGGTCAGCCCCAGCATTTT.

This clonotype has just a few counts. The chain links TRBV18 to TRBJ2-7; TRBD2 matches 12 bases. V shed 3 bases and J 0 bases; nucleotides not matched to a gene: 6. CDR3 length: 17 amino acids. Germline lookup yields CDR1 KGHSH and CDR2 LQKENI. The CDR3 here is CASSPTSGGASSYEQYF. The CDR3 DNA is TGTGCCAGCTCACCGACTAGCGGGGGCGCGAGCTCCTACGAGCAGTACTTC.

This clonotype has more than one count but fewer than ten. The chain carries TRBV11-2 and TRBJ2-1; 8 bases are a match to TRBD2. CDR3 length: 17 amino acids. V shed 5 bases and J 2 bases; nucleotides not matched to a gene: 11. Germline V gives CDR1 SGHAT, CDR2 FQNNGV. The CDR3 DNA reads TGTGCCAGCAGCCCGAGGGGGACTAGTTTAGCCTACAATGAGCAGTTCTTC. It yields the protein CASSPRGTSLAYNEQFF.

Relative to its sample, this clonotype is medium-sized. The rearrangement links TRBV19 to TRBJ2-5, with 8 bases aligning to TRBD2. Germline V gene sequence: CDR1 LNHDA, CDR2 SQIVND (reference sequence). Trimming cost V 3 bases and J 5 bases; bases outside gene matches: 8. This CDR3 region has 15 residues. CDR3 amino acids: CASSIDGRAGETQYF. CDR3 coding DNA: TGTGCCAGTAGTATCGACGGGAGGGCCGGGGAGACCCAGTACTTC.

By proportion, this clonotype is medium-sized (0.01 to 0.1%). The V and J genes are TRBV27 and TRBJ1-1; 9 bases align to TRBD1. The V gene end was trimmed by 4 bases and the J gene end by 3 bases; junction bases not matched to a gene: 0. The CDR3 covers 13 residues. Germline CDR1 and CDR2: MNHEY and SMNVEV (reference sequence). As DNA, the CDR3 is TGTGCCAGCAGTTGGACAGGGGACACTGAAGCTTTCTTT. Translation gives CASSWTGDTEAFF.

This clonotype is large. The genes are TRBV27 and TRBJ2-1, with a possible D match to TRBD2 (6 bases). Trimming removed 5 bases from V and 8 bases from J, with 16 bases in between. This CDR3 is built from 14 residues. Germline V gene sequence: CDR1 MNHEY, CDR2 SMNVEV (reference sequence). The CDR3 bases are TGTGCCAGCAGTCCGACGCGACTAGTTGATGAGCAGTTCTTC. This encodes CASSPTRLVDEQFF.

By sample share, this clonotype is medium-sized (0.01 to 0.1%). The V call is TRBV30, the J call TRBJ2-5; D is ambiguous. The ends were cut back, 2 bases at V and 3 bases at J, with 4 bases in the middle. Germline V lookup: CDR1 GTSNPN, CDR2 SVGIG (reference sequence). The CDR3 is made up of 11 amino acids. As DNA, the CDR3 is TGTGCCTGGAGTTTTAAAGAGACCCAGTACTTC. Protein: CAWSFKETQYF.

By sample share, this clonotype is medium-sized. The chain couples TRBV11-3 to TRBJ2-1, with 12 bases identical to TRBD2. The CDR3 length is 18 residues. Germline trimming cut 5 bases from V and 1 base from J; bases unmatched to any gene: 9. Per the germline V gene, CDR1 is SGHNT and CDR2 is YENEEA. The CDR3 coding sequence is TGTGCCAGCAGCCGAAGGGCGCTAGCGGGAGGGTCCTACAATGAGCAGTTCTTC. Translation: CASSRRALAGGSYNEQFF.

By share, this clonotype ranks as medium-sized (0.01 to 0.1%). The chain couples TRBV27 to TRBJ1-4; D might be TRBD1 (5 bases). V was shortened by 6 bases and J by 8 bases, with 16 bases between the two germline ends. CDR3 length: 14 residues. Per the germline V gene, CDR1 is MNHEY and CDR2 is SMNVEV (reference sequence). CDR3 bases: TGTGCCAGCAGCACCCAGGGAGTTGGGGAAAAACTGTTTTTT. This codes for CASSTQGVGEKLFF.

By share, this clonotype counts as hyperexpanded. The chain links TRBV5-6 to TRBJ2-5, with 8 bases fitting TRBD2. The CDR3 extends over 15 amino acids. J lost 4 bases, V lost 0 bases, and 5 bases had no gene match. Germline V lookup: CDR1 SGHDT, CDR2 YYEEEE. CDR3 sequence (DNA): TGTGCCAGCAGCTTGGTTGCGGGGGGAGGAGAGACCCAGTACTTC. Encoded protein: CASSLVAGGGETQYF.

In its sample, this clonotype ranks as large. As DNA, the CDR3 is TGTGCCAGCAGTTTATCGAACGGGAGAGGCTACAATGAGCAGTTCTTC. This gives the protein CASSLSNGRGYNEQFF. The chain combines TRBV27 with TRBJ2-1, with D possibly TRBD2 on 6 matching bases. The CDR3 contains 16 residues. Per germline, CDR1 MNHEY and CDR2 SMNVEV (reference sequence). Trimming pared 0 bases from V and 3 bases from J, leaving 12 bases between.

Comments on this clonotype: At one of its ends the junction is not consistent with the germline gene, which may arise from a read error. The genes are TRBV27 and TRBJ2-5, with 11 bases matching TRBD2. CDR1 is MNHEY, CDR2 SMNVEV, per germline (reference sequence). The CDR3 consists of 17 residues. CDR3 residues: CASSPGAGTSGSENQYF. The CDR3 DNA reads TGTGCCAGCAGCCCCGGAGCCGGGACTAGCGGCTCGGAGAACCAGTACTTC.

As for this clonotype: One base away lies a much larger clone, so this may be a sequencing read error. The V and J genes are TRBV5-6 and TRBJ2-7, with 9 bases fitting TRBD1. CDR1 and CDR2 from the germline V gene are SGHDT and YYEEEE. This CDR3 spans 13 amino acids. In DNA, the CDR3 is TGTGTCAGCAGCTTGGGGACAGGGTACGAGCAGTACTTC. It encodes CVSSLGTGYEQYF.

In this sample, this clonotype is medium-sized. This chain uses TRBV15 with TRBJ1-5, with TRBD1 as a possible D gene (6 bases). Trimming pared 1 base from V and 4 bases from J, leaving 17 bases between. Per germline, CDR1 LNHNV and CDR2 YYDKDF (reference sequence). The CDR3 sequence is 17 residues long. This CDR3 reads CATSRVSGAGKNQPQHF. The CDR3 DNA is TGTGCCACCAGCAGAGTTTCGGGGGCGGGCAAGAATCAGCCCCAGCATTTT. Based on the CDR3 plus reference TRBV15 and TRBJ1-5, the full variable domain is DAMVIQNPRYQVTQFGKPVTLSCSQTLNHNVMYWYQQKSSQAPKLLFHYYDKDFNNEADTPDNFQSRRPNTSFCFLDIRSPGLGDTAMYLCATSRVSGAGKNQPQHFGDGTRLSIL.

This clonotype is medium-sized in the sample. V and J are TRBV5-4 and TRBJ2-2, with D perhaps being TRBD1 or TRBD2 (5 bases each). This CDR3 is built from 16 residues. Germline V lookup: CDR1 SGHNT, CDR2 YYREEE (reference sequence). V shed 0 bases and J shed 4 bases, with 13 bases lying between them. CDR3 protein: CASSLARGASTGELFF. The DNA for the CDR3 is TGTGCCAGCAGCTTGGCACGGGGCGCGAGCACCGGGGAGCTGTTTTTT.